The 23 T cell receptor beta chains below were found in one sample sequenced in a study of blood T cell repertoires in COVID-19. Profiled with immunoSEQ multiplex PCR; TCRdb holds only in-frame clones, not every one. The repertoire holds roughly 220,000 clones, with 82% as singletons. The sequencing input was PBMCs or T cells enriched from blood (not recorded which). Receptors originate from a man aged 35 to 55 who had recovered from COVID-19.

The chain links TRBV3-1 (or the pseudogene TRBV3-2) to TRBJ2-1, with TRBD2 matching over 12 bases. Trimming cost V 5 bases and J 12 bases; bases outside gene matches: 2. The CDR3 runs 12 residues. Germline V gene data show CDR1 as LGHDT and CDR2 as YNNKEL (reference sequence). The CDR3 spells CASSLGLAGQFF. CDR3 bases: TGTGCCAGCAGCTTGGGACTAGCGGGGCAGTTCTTC.

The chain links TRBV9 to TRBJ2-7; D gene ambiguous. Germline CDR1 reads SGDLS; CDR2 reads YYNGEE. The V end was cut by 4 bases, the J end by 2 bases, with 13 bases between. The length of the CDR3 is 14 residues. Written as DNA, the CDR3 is TGTGCCAGCAGCCCCCCGACGGGTCCCTACGAGCAGTACTTC. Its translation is CASSPPTGPYEQYF.

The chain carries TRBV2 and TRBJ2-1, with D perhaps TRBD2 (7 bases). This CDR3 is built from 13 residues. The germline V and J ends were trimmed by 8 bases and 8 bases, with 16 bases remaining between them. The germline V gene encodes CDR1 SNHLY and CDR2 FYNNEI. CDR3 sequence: CASYGGPGDEQFF. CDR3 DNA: TGTGCCAGCTACGGGGGGCCAGGGGATGAGCAGTTCTTC.

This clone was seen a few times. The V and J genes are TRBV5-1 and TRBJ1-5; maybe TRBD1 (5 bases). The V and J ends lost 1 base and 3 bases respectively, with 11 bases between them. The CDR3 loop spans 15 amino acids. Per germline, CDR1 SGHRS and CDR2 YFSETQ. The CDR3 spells CASSLWGGDNQPQHF. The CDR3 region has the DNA TGCGCCAGCAGCTTGTGGGGGGGTGACAATCAGCCCCAGCATTTT.

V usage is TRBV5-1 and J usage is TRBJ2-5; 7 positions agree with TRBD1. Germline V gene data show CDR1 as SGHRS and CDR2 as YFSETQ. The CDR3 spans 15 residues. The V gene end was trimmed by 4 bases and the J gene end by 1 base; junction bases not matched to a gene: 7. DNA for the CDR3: TGCGCCAGCAGCACCCGGGACAGCTTCCAAGAGACCCAGTACTTC. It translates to CASSTRDSFQETQYF.

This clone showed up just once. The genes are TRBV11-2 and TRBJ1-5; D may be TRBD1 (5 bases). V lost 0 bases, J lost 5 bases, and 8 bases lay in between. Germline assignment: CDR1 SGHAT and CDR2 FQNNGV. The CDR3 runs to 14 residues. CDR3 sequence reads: CASSLDRRDQPQHF. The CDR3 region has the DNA TGTGCCAGCAGCTTAGATCGCAGGGATCAGCCCCAGCATTTT.

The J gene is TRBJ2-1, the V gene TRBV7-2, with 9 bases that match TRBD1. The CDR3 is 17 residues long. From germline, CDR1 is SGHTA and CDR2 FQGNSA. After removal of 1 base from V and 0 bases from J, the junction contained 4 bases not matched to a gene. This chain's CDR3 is CASSLGQGDPSYNEQFF. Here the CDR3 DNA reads TGTGCCAGCAGCTTAGGACAGGGGGATCCCTCCTACAATGAGCAGTTCTTC.

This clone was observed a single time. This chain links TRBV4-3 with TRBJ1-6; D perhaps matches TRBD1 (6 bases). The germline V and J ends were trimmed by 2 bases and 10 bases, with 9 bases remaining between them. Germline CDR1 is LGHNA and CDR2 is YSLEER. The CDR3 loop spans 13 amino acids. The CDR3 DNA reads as TGCGCCAGCAGCCAACTACAGGGATCACCCCTCCACTTT. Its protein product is CASSQLQGSPLHF.

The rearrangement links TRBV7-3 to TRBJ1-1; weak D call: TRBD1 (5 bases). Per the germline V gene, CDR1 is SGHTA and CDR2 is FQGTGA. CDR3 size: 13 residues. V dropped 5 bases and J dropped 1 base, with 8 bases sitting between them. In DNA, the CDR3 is TGTGCCAGCAGCCAGGACACGAACACTGAAGCTTTCTTT. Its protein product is CASSQDTNTEAFF.

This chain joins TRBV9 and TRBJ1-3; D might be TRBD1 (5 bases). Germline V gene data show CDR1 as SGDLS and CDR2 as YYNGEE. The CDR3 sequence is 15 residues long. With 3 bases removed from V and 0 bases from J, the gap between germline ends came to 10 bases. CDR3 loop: CASSATGFSGNTIYF. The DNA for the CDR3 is TGTGCCAGCAGCGCTACAGGCTTCTCTGGAAACACCATATATTTT.

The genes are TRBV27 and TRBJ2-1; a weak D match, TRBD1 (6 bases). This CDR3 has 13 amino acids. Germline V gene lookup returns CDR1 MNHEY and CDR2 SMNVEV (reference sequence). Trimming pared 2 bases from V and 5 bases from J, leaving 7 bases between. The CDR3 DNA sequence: TGTGCCAGCAGTTTAAGGACAGACAATGAGCAGTTCTTC. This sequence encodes CASSLRTDNEQFF.

This CDR3 is CASIKQMNTEAFF. The CDR3 DNA reads TGTGCCAGCATTAAACAGATGAACACTGAAGCTTTCTTT. The chain has TRBV2 and TRBJ1-1, with D unresolved. CDR3 length: 13 amino acids. Germline values: CDR1 SNHLY, CDR2 FYNNEI. V gave up 7 bases and J gave up 0 bases, with 9 bases separating them. Drawing the rest from reference TRBV2 and TRBJ1-1, the complete variable domain is EPEVTQTPSHQVTQMGQEVILRCVPISNHLYFYWYRQILGQKVEFLVSFYNNEISEKSEIFDDQFSVERPDGSNFTLKIRSTKLEDSAMYFCASIKQMNTEAFFGQGTRLTVV.

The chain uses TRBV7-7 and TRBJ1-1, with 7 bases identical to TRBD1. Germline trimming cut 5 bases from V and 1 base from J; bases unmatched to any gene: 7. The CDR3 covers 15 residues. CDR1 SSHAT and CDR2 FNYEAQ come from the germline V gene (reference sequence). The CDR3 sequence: CASSPPGTENTEAFF. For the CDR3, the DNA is TGTGCCAGCAGCCCCCCCGGGACAGAGAACACTGAAGCTTTCTTT.

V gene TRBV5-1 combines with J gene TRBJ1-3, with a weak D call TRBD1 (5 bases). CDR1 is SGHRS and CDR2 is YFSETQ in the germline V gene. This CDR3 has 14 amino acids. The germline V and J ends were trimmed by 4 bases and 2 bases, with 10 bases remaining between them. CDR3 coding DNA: TGCGCCAGCAGCCCAGGGACTGCTGGAAACACCATATATTTT. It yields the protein CASSPGTAGNTIYF.

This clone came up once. The CDR3 DNA follows: TGTGCCAGCAGCCACGCGAGGGGGGGTCCCACCGGGGAGCTGTTTTTT. Translated: CASSHARGGPTGELFF. The V and J genes are TRBV7-4 and TRBJ2-2, with D possibly TRBD2 on 7 matching bases. The CDR3 consists of 16 residues. The V end lost 5 bases, the J end lost 4 bases, and 17 bases lay between the germline ends. From germline, CDR1 is SGHVT and CDR2 SQSDAQ.

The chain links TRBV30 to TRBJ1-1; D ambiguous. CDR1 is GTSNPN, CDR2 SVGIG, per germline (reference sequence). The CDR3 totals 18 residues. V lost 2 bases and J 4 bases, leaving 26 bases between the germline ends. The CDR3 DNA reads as TGTGCCTGGAGTCCGAAAGAAGACACGGTGAACCGTGGCACTGAAGCTTTCTTT. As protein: CAWSPKEDTVNRGTEAFF. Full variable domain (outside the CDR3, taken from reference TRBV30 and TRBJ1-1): SQTIHQWPATLVQPVGSPLSLECTVEGTSNPNLYWYRQAAGRGLQLLFYSVGIGQISSEVPQNLSASRPQDRQFILSSKKLLLSDSGFYLCAWSPKEDTVNRGTEAFFGQGTRLTVV.

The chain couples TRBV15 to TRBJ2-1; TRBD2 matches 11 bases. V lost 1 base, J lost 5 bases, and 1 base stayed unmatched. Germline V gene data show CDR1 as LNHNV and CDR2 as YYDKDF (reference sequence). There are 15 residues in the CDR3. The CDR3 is CATSRGLAGNNEQFF. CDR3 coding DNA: TGTGCCACCAGCAGAGGACTAGCGGGGAACAATGAGCAGTTCTTC.

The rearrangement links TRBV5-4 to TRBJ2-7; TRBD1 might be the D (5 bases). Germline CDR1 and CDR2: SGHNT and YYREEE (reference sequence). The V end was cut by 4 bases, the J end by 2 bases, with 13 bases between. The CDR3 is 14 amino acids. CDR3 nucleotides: TGTGCCAGCAGCCGCCCGACAGAAACCTACGAGCAGTACTTC. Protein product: CASSRPTETYEQYF. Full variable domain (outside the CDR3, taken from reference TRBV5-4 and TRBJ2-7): ETGVTQSPTHLIKTRGQQVTLRCSSQSGHNTVSWYQQALGQGPQFIFQYYREEENGRGNFPPRFSGLQFPNYSSELNVNALELDDSALYLCASSRPTETYEQYFGPGTRLTVT.

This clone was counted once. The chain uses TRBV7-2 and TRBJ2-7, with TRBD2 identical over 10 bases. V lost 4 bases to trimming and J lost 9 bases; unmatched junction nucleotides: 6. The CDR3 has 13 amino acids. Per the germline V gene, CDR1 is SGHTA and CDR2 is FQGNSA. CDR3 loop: CASSYGLAAGQYF. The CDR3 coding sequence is TGTGCCAGCAGCTACGGACTAGCGGCGGGGCAGTACTTC.

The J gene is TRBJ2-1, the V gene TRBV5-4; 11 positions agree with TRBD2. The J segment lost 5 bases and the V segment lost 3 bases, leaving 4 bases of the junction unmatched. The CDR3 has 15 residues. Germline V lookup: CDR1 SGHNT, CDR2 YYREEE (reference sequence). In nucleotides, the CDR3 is TGTGCCAGCAGCTCTCAACTAGCGGGAGACAATGAGCAGTTCTTC. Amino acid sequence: CASSSQLAGDNEQFF.

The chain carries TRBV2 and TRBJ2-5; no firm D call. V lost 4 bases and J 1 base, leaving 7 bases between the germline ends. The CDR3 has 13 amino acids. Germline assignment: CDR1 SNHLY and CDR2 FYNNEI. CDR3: CASSAESQETQYF. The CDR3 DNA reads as TGTGCCAGCAGTGCGGAGTCCCAAGAGACCCAGTACTTC. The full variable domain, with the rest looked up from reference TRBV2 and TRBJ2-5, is EPEVTQTPSHQVTQMGQEVILRCVPISNHLYFYWYRQILGQKVEFLVSFYNNEISEKSEIFDDQFSVERPDGSNFTLKIRSTKLEDSAMYFCASSAESQETQYFGPGTRLLVL.

CDR3 sequence reads: CATSTLTGESGELFF. Here the CDR3 DNA reads TGTGCCACCAGCACTTTGACAGGGGAGAGCGGGGAGCTGTTTTTT. The chain is built from TRBV15 and TRBJ2-2, with 8 bases lining up with TRBD1. The CDR3 sequence is 15 residues long. Looked up from germline, CDR1 is LNHNV and CDR2 is YYDKDF (reference sequence). Trimming at V came to 4 bases and at J to 7 bases, leaving 8 bases not matched to a gene.

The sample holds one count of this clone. CDR3 amino acids: CASSSTDRPSGANVLTF. CDR3 coding DNA: TGTGCCAGCAGTTCAACGGACAGGCCCTCTGGGGCCAACGTCCTGACTTTC. The chain recombines TRBV25-1 with TRBJ2-6; 7 positions match TRBD1. The germline V gene has CDR1 MGHDK and CDR2 SYGVNS. V was pared by 5 bases and J by 0 bases, with 7 bases of the junction left unmatched. There are 17 residues in the CDR3.